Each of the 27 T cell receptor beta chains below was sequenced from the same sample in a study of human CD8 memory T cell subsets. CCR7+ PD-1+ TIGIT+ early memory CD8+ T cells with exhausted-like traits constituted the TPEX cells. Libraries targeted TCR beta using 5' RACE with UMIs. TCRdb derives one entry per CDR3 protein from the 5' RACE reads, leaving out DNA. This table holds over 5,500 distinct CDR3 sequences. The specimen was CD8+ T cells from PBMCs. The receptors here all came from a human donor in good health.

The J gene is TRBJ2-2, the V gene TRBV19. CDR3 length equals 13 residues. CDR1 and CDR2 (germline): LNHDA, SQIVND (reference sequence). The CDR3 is CASSIGDGGELFF. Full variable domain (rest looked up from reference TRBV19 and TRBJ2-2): DGGITQSPKYLFRKEGQNVTLSCEQNLNHDAMYWYRQDPGQGLRLIYYSQIVNDFQKGDIAEGYSVSREKKESFPLTVTSAQKNPTAFYLCASSIGDGGELFFGEGSRLTVL.

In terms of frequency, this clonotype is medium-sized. The CDR3: CSVEGQNPNTEAFF. The chain links TRBV29-1 to TRBJ1-1; TCRdb's D call, TRBD1, is unchecked because there is no DNA. The CDR3 consists of 14 residues. In germline, CDR1 is SQVTM, CDR2 ANQGSEA.

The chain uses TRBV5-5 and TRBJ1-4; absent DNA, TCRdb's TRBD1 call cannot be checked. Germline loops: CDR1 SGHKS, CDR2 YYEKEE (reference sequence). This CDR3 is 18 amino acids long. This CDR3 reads CASSLAGTGGLEGEKLFF.

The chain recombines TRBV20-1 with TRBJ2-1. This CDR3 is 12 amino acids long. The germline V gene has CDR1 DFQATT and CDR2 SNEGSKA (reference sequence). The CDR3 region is CSGPANHNEQFF.

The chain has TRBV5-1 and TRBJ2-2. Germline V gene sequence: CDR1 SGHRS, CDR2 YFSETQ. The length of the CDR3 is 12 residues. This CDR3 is CASSLVAGELFF.

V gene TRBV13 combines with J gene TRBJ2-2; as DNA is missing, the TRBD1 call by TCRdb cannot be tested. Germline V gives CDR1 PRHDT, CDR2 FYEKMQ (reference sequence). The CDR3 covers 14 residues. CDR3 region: CASSSFGGTGELFF.

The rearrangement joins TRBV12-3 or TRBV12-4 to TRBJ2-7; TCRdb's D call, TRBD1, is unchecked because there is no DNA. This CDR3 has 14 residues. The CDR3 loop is CASSLGQGAGEQYF.

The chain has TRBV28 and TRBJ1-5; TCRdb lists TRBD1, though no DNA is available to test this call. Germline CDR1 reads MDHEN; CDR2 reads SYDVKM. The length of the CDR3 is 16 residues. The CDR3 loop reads CASRNELRDSNQPQHF.

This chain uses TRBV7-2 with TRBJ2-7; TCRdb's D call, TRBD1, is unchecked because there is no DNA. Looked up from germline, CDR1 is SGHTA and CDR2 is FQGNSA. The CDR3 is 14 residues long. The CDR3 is CASGDWGLNYEQYF.

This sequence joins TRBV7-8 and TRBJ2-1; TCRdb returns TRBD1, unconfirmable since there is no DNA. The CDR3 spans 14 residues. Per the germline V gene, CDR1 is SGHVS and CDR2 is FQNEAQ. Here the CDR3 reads CASSAGQGENEQFF.

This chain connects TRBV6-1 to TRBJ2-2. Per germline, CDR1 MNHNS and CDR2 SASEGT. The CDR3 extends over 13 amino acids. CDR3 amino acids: CASSRTVSGELFF.

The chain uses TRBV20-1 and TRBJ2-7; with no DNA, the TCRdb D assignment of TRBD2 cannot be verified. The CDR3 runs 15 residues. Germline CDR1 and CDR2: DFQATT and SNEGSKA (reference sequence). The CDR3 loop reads CSARTSGSVGYEQYF.

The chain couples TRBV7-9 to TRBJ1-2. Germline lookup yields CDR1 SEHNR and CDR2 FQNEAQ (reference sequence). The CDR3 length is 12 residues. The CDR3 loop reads CASSLEAWGYTF.

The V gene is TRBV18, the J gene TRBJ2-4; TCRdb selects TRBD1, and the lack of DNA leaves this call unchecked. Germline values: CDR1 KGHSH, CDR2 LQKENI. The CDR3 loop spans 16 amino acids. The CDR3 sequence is CASSPGTGVAKNIQYF.

CDR3 sequence: CASSPGGEAFF. The J gene is TRBJ1-1, the V gene TRBV7-2; checking the TCRdb D call of TRBD1 is not possible without DNA. CDR3 length equals 11 residues. The germline V gene has CDR1 SGHTA and CDR2 FQGNSA.

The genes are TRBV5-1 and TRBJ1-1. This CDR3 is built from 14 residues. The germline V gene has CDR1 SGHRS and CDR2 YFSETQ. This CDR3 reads CASSYSGMNTEAFF.

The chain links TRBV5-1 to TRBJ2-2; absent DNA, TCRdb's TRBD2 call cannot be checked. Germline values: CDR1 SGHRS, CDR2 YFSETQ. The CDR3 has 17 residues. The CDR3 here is CASREARGGLNTGELFF.

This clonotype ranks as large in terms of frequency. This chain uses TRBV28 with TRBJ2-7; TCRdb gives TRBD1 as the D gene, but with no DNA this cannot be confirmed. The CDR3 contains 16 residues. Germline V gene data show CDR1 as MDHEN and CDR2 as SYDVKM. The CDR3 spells CASSLPGTGGTYEQYF.

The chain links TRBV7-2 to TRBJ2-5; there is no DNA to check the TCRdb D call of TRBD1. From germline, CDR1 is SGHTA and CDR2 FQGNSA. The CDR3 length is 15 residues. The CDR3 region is CASSLTQGAAETQYF. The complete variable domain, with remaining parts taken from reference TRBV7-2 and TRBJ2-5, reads GAGVSQSPSNKVTEKGKDVELRCDPISGHTALYWYRQSLGQGLEFLIYFQGNSAPDKSGLPSDRFSAERTGGSVSTLTIQRTQQEDSAVYLCASSLTQGAAETQYFGPGTRLLVL.

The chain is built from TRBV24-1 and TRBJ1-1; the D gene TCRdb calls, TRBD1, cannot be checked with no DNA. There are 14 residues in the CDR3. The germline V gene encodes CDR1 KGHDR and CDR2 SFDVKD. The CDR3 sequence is CATGMGQAHTEAFF.

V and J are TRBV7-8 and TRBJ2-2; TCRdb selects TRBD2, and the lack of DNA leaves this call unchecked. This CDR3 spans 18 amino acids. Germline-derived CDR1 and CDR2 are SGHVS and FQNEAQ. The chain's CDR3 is CASSFPASGGTNTGELFF.

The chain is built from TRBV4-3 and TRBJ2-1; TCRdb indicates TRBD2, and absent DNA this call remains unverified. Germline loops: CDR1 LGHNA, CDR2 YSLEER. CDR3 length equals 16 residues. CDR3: CASSQAASGVYNEQFF.

The CDR3 region is CSAPGTDNYNEQFF. The J gene is TRBJ2-1, the V gene TRBV20-1; TCRdb names TRBD1, which stays unverified in the absence of DNA. There are 14 residues in the CDR3. The germline V gene encodes CDR1 DFQATT and CDR2 SNEGSKA (reference sequence).

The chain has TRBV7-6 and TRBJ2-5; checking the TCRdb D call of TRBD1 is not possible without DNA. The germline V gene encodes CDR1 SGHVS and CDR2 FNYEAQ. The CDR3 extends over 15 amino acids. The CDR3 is CASSFLGGAQETQYF.

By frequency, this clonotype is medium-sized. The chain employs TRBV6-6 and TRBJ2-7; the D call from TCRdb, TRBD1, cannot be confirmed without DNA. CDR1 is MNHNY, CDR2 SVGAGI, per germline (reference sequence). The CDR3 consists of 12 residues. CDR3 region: CASGTGSYEQYF.

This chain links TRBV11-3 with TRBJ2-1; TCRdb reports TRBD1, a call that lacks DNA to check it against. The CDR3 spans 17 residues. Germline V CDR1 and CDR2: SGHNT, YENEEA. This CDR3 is CASSSSLDREAVNEQFF.

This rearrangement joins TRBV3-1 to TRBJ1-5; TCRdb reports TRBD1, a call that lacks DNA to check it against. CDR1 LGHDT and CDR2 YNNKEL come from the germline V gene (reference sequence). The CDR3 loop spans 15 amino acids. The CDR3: CASSLTGGSNQPQHF.